The 25 T cell receptor beta chains given below trace back to one sample, sequenced in a study of tumor and adjacent non-tumor tissue in lung cancer. The template was RNA from unsorted bulk tissue. Three rounds of nested PCR, following a modified ARM-PCR protocol, produced the TCRbeta library. TCRdb redid the calling of the multiplex PCR reads with MiXCR, one entry per CDR3 protein. Altogether approximately 86,000 distinct CDR3 sequences are present, just under 75% being singletons, with the ten largest covering roughly a tenth. The sequenced material came from lung tumor tissue. These TCRs come from a woman between 40 and 50 years old with non-small cell lung cancer.

About this clonotype itself: A much more abundant neighbour one base away suggests this may be a read error. The rearrangement links TRBV7-9 to TRBJ1-2; D ambiguous. CDR3 length: 12 amino acids. Germline CDR1 reads SEHNR; CDR2 reads FQNEAQ (reference sequence). Trimming pared 5 bases from V and 5 bases from J, leaving 9 bases between. The CDR3 DNA follows: TGTGCCAGCAGCCAGACGGAGTATGGCTACACCTTC. Protein product: CASSQTEYGYTF.

The sample holds one count of this clonotype. This chain connects TRBV5-1 to TRBJ1-2; D might be TRBD1 (6 bases). Germline-derived CDR1 and CDR2 are SGHRS and YFSETQ. Trimming shortened V by 4 bases and J by 10 bases, and 17 bases separated the two germline ends. This CDR3 has 13 amino acids. The CDR3 DNA is TGCGCCAGCAGCGTACAGGGTGGGAATGTCTACACCTTC. Translated, it gives CASSVQGGNVYTF. The full variable domain, completed using reference TRBV5-1 and TRBJ1-2, is KAGVTQTPRYLIKTRGQQVTLSCSPISGHRSVSWYQQTPGQGLQFLFEYFSETQRNKGNFPGRFSGRQFSNSRSEMNVSTLELGDSALYLCASSVQGGNVYTFGSGTRLTVV.

Remarks on this clonotype: A much larger clone is a single base away; this may be a read error. The V gene is TRBV6-5, the J gene TRBJ1-3; no firm D call. There are 14 residues in the CDR3. Per germline, CDR1 MNHEY and CDR2 SVGAGI. CDR3 nucleotides: TGTACCAGTCGCGGCAGACAAACTGGAAACACCATATATTTT. Translation: CTSRGRQTGNTIYF.

This clonotype showed up just a few times. This sequence may be a read error, since a much larger clone differs from it by one base. The V gene is TRBV5-1, the J gene TRBJ2-5; D is ambiguous. The germline V gene has CDR1 SGHRS and CDR2 YFSETQ. This CDR3 is built from 13 residues. Trimming left V 4 bases short and J 5 bases short, with 12 bases between. For the CDR3, the DNA is TGCGCCAGCAGCCCGGGTAGCCTTGAGACCCAGTACTTC. Protein sequence: CASSPGSLETQYF.

Notes on this clonotype: The final CDR3 position lacks the conserved phenylalanine or tryptophan, pointing to a likely read error. Because the CDR3's place on the DNA is in doubt, the DNA is left out and the CDR3 is given as listed by TCRdb. The chain links TRBV12-3 or TRBV12-4 to TRBJ2-7; the table's D gene call, TRBD1, was not cross checked with the DNA. The CDR3 sequence runs 11 residues, both termini included. This CDR3 is CASSPGVGQYL.

This clonotype occurred many times. This sequence joins TRBV6-6 and TRBJ2-7; D remains ambiguous. The CDR3 has 15 amino acids. Germline V lookup: CDR1 MNHNY, CDR2 SVGAGI (reference sequence). V lost 5 bases, J lost 0 bases, and 14 bases lay in between. The CDR3 bases are TGTGCCAGCAGTCCCACCCCCGATAGCTCCTACGAGCAGTACTTC. Translated: CASSPTPDSSYEQYF.

Points on this clonotype: In this CDR3 the conserved last residue, phenylalanine or tryptophan, is missing, so a read error is likely. Because the CDR3's place on the DNA is in doubt, the DNA is left out and the CDR3 is given as listed by TCRdb. The rearrangement uses TRBV7-8 and TRBJ2-1; the DNA was not compared with TRBD2, the D call given in the table. Including both end residues, the CDR3 is 15 amino acids long. In germline, CDR1 is SGHVS, CDR2 FQNEAQ. CDR3 sequence reads: CASSSGLAGAEREFL.

This clonotype was recorded only once. The junction differs from germline at one of its ends, possibly a read error. The CDR3 here is CTSTGDRAINQPQHF. CDR3 sequence (DNA): TGTACCAGCACCGGAGACAGGGCGATCAATCAGCCCCAGCATTTT. The chain joins TRBV6-1 to TRBJ1-5; TRBD1 matches 7 bases. CDR3 length: 15 amino acids. Germline lookup yields CDR1 MNHNS and CDR2 SASEGT.

This clonotype was detected ten times or more. The chain recombines TRBV6-5 with TRBJ2-5, with 8 bases fitting TRBD1. The CDR3 covers 15 residues. After removal of 4 bases from V and 5 bases from J, the junction contained 9 bases not matched to a gene. Germline CDR1 reads MNHEY; CDR2 reads SVGAGI. The CDR3 region has the DNA TGTGCCAGCAGTTTACAGGGGGTTCGCGGGGAGACCCAGTACTTC. This translates into CASSLQGVRGETQYF.

A word on this clonotype: Germline and junction disagree at one end, which may indicate a read error. The gene calls are TRBV29-1 and TRBJ2-2; possibly TRBD2 for D (5 bases). CDR1 is SQVTM and CDR2 is ANQGSEA in the germline V gene. This CDR3 is built from 14 residues. This chain's CDR3 is CSVEDRAVTGVLFF. Here the CDR3 DNA reads TGCAGCGTTGAAGATAGGGCCGTCACCGGGGTGCTGTTTTTT.

J is TRBJ2-2 and V is TRBV6-1, with D perhaps being TRBD1 or TRBD2 (5 bases each). The germline V gene has CDR1 MNHNS and CDR2 SASEGT. The CDR3 loop spans 13 amino acids. Trimming shortened V by 9 bases and J by 6 bases, and 14 bases separated the two germline ends. CDR3: CASIIEGPGELFF. In DNA form, the CDR3 reads TGTGCCAGTATTATCGAGGGGCCCGGGGAGCTGTTTTTT.

A remark on this clonotype: A much more abundant neighbour one base away suggests this may be a read error. V and J are TRBV20-1 and TRBJ2-7, with 8 bases that match TRBD1. V lost 2 bases and J lost 4; bases outside the gene matches: 10. Germline CDR1 reads DFQATT; CDR2 reads SNEGSKA (reference sequence). This CDR3 region has 15 residues. DNA of the CDR3: TGCAGTGCTAGACCTAAGACAGGGGTCGTTTACGAGCAGTACTTC. Translation: CSARPKTGVVYEQYF.

This clonotype was seen at least ten times. The J gene is TRBJ1-2, the V gene TRBV4-1; D may be TRBD1 (6 bases). Germline lookup yields CDR1 MGHRA and CDR2 YSYEKL. Trimming cost V 1 base and J 6 bases, with 12 bases left between them. The length of the CDR3 is 14 residues. The CDR3 is CASSQVYREHGYTF. Written as DNA, the CDR3 is TGCGCCAGCAGCCAAGTTTACAGGGAACATGGCTACACCTTC.

Note on this clonotype: At one end the junction does not follow the germline gene, possibly because of a read error. CDR3 nucleotide sequence: TGTGCCAGCAGCTATACAGATAGCAATCAGTCCCAGCATTTT. This sequence encodes CASSYTDSNQSQHF. This chain uses TRBV7-9 with TRBJ1-5, with D unclear. The CDR3 is 14 amino acids. Germline CDR1 SEHNR, CDR2 FQNEAQ (reference sequence).

A note on this clonotype: A much larger clonotype is one base distant, so this may be a read error. J is TRBJ1-5 and V is TRBV7-8, with TRBD1 matching 7 bases. CDR1 is SGHVS and CDR2 is FQNEAQ in the germline V gene. There are 16 residues in the CDR3. Trimming at V came to 7 bases and at J to 2 bases, leaving 11 bases not matched to a gene. The CDR3 sequence: CASNRLSGTGNQPQHF. CDR3 coding DNA: TGTGCCAGCAACCGCCTGTCCGGGACAGGCAATCAGCCCCAGCATTTT.

Note on this clonotype: One junction end disagrees with the germline gene, perhaps due to a read error. The genes are TRBV4-2 and TRBJ2-7; 14 bases match TRBD2. CDR1 LGHNA and CDR2 YNFKEQ come from the germline V gene. The CDR3 covers 16 residues. CDR3 in amino acids: CVSNQTTSGRAYEQYF. CDR3 nucleotide sequence: TGTGTCAGCAACCAGACGACTAGCGGGAGGGCCTACGAGCAGTACTTC.

The chain is built from TRBV6-6 and TRBJ1-5, with 7 bases lining up with TRBD1. The CDR3 length is 14 residues. CDR1 is MNHNY and CDR2 is SVGAGI in the germline V gene (reference sequence). CDR3 sequence: CISSLTGVNQPQHF. The CDR3 nucleotides are TGTATCAGCAGTTTAACAGGGGTAAATCAGCCCCAGCATTTT.

Details on this clonotype: One junction end disagrees with the germline gene, perhaps due to a read error. V and J are TRBV11-2 and TRBJ2-2; 7 bases are shared with TRBD1. CDR1 is SGHAT, CDR2 FQNNGV, per germline. This CDR3 region has 16 residues. CDR3 sequence reads: CSSGTRQGSNTGELFF. CDR3 coding DNA: TGTTCCAGCGGCACTCGACAGGGATCCAACACCGGGGAGCTGTTTTTT.

V usage is TRBV19 and J usage is TRBJ1-5; D gene ambiguous. The J call could be wrong; TRBJ2-3 is a better fit for the DNA end. The CDR3 consists of 15 residues. The germline CDR1 and CDR2 sequences are LNHDA and SQIVND (reference sequence). CDR3 DNA sequence: TGTGCCAGTAGTATAAGAGGAAACACAAATCAGCCCCAGTATTTT. This gives the protein CASSIRGNTNQPQYF.

Points on this clonotype: The CDR3 end shows no conserved phenylalanine or tryptophan, and so a read error is likely. The chain links TRBV11-2 to TRBJ2-3; tentatively, D is TRBD1 (6 bases). V was trimmed by 5 bases and J by 11 bases, leaving 20 bases between them. Germline V gene sequence: CDR1 SGHAT, CDR2 FQNNGV. The length of the CDR3 is 14 residues. The CDR3: CASSRTGTDSMQYR. The CDR3 nucleotides are TGTGCCAGCAGCCGCACGGGCACGGACAGTATGCAGTATCGT.

DNA for the CDR3: TGCAGAACACCACCGGGACTAGCGGGGGGCCGTGGCACAGATACGCAGTATTTT. Protein: CRTPPGLAGGRGTDTQYF. The gene calls are TRBV20-1 and TRBJ2-3, with 15 bases lining up with TRBD2. The CDR3 extends over 18 amino acids. CDR1 is DFQATT and CDR2 is SNEGSKA in the germline V gene (reference sequence).

A word on this clonotype: As the CDR3 is not closed by the conserved phenylalanine or tryptophan, this likely results from a read error. The V call is TRBV29-1, the J call TRBJ2-5; D remains unclear. The CDR3 is made up of 13 amino acids. Germline CDR1 and CDR2: SQVTM and ANQGSEA. V dropped 3 bases and J dropped 2 bases, with 10 bases sitting between them. The CDR3 region is CSVDGRLQETQYL. DNA of the CDR3: TGCAGCGTTGATGGTAGATTACAAGAGACCCAGTACTTA.

As concerns this clonotype: The junction departs from the called germline gene at one end, perhaps through a read error. The rearrangement joins TRBV4-1 to TRBJ2-1, with 10 bases aligning to TRBD2. CDR3 length: 15 amino acids. Germline V gene lookup returns CDR1 MGHRA and CDR2 YSYEKL. CDR3: CTSRNLAGGPGEQFF. The CDR3 DNA is TGCACCAGCAGAAATTTAGCGGGAGGCCCCGGTGAGCAGTTCTTC.

Worth noting for this clonotype: One end of the junction fails to match germline, which may point to a read error. The V gene is TRBV24-1, the J gene TRBJ2-7, with D unclear. The germline V gene encodes CDR1 KGHDR and CDR2 SFDVKD. The CDR3 spans 14 residues. The CDR3 coding sequence is TGTGCCACCAGTTTAGGAACGGTCGGATACGACCAGTACTTC. It is translated as CATSLGTVGYDQYF.

As concerns this clonotype: One junction end disagrees with the germline gene, perhaps due to a read error. The chain couples TRBV6-6 to TRBJ2-3, with D hard to call. The CDR3 is 11 amino acids. CDR1 and CDR2 (germline): MNHNY, SVGAGI (reference sequence). CDR3 bases: TGTGCCTGCAGCGAAGATGATACGCAGAATTTT. Amino acids: CACSEDDTQNF.